This TCR beta chain was observed in a study of blood T cell repertoires in COVID-19. Study details: Researchers got acute and convalescent COVID-19 samples from the United States, Italy and Spain.

In the source study's methods: It was from reference gene primer amplification that nucleated cell counts were estimated. Here immunoSEQ multiplex PCR was the method, and the copy in TCRdb shows in-frame clones only, minus some. V, J and clone size reflect that table, while D and trimming were determined from the DNA. The data contain 300,000 to 450,000 clones, more than 75% of them singletons. Germline V CDR1 and CDR2: GTSNPN, SVGIG (reference sequence). CDR3 length: 13 residues. Trimming at V came to 5 bases and at J to 2 bases, leaving 4 bases not matched to a gene. Seattle cases were enrolled at active infection and followed longitudinally.

This chain connects TRBV30 to TRBJ2-3, with 7 positions matching TRBD2. This clonotype was obtained from an older woman with COVID-19, enrolled during active disease. Material: peripheral blood. CDR3 protein: CAWARGDTDTQYF. CDR3 sequence (DNA): TGTGCCTGGGCCCGGGGGGACACAGATACGCAGTATTTT. The full variable domain, rest sourced from reference TRBV30 and TRBJ2-3, is SQTIHQWPATLVQPVGSPLSLECTVEGTSNPNLYWYRQAAGRGLQLLFYSVGIGQISSEVPQNLSASRPQDRQFILSSKKLLLSDSGFYLCAWARGDTDTQYFGPGTRLTVL.